One and the same sample provided the 18 T cell receptor beta chains below, sequenced in a study of cytomegalovirus exposure and HLA in healthy donors. With 60 Vbeta and 13 Jbeta primers, the PCR was carried out. Generated by immunoSEQ multiplex PCR, the TCRdb table keeps only in-frame clones and is missing some. The listing records tens of thousands of clones. The sequenced sample consisted of PBMCs. The receptor source for this set is a woman between 50 and 59 years old in good health and CMV-seropositive.

The rearrangement joins TRBV11-3 to TRBJ2-1; 10 nucleotides line up with TRBD1. There are 14 residues in the CDR3. The ends lost 5 bases at V and 10 bases at J; junction bases unmatched: 8. Germline CDR1 and CDR2: SGHNT and YENEEA. CDR3 sequence reads: CASSPRTGGEEQFF. CDR3 nucleotides: TGTGCCAGCAGCCCCCGGACAGGGGGAGAAGAGCAGTTCTTC. Full variable domain (outside the CDR3, taken from reference TRBV11-3 and TRBJ2-1): EAGVVQSPRYKIIEKKQPVAFWCNPISGHNTLYWYLQNLGQGPELLIRYENEEAVDDSQLPKDRFSAERLKGVDSTLKIQPAELGDSAVYLCASSPRTGGEEQFFGPGTRLTVL.

The chain is built from TRBV6-5 and TRBJ2-7; D is possibly TRBD1 (6 bases). Germline CDR1 reads MNHEY; CDR2 reads SVGAGI. Trimming took 5 bases from V and 2 from J, leaving 13 bases between them. The CDR3 is made up of 14 amino acids. The CDR3 here is CASSPWDITYEQYF. The DNA of the CDR3 is TGTGCCAGCAGTCCCTGGGACATTACCTACGAGCAGTACTTC.

The chain is built from TRBV28 and TRBJ1-4, with D perhaps TRBD1 (5 bases). V shed 3 bases and J shed 1 base, with 9 bases lying between them. Germline V lookup: CDR1 MDHEN, CDR2 SYDVKM. The CDR3 runs 15 residues. DNA for the CDR3: TGTGCCAGCAGTTTCGGCAGGGTAACTAATGAAAAACTGTTTTTT. Protein sequence: CASSFGRVTNEKLFF. The full variable domain, its missing parts supplied by reference TRBV28 and TRBJ1-4, is DVKVTQSSRYLVKRTGEKVFLECVQDMDHENMFWYRQDPGLGLRLIYFSYDVKMKEKGDIPEGYSVSREKKERFSLILESASTNQTSMYLCASSFGRVTNEKLFFGSGTQLSVL.

The rearrangement joins TRBV19 to TRBJ2-2; tentatively, D is TRBD2 (5 bases). CDR1 is LNHDA, CDR2 SQIVND, per germline (reference sequence). The CDR3 is 15 residues long. The V and J ends lost 4 bases and 5 bases respectively, with 14 bases between them. CDR3 sequence: CASSKGLSGTGELFF. The CDR3 DNA sequence: TGTGCCAGTAGTAAGGGCCTATCGGGGACCGGGGAGCTGTTTTTT. The full variable domain, completed using reference TRBV19 and TRBJ2-2, is DGGITQSPKYLFRKEGQNVTLSCEQNLNHDAMYWYRQDPGQGLRLIYYSQIVNDFQKGDIAEGYSVSREKKESFPLTVTSAQKNPTAFYLCASSKGLSGTGELFFGEGSRLTVL.

This chain joins TRBV18 and TRBJ1-2; 11 nucleotides line up with TRBD1. The CDR3 runs to 14 residues. J gave up 4 bases and V 5 bases, and 3 bases lay outside the gene matches. The germline gives CDR1 KGHSH, CDR2 LQKENI. In DNA form, the CDR3 reads TGTGCCAGCTCAGTCGGGACAGGGGGCTATGGCTACACCTTC. It encodes CASSVGTGGYGYTF.

As concerns this clone: The DNA is left out, because the CDR3 cannot be placed on it with certainty; the CDR3 is given as TCRdb lists it. This rearrangement joins TRBV6-5 to TRBJ1-2. Counting both end residues, the CDR3 totals 15 amino acids. Looked up from germline, CDR1 is MNHEY and CDR2 is SVGAGI. CDR3 region: CASSSSGGAGYGYTF.

J is TRBJ1-2 and V is TRBV30; D perhaps matches TRBD1 (6 bases). Trimming left V 4 bases short and J 0 bases short, with 12 bases between. Per germline, CDR1 GTSNPN and CDR2 SVGIG (reference sequence). The CDR3 is made up of 14 amino acids. This chain's CDR3 is CAWNRDNTNYGYTF. CDR3 DNA: TGTGCCTGGAACCGGGACAACACTAACTATGGCTACACCTTC.

This chain uses TRBV9 with TRBJ1-1; D is unresolved. This CDR3 has 13 amino acids. Deletions cut 1 base from V and 3 bases from J, with 7 bases between. Germline loops: CDR1 SGDLS, CDR2 YYNGEE. CDR3 protein: CASSVHPDTEAFF. DNA of the CDR3: TGTGCCAGCAGCGTACACCCAGACACTGAAGCTTTCTTT.

The rearrangement joins TRBV6-5 to TRBJ1-6; D is unresolved. The CDR3 consists of 14 residues. Germline assignment: CDR1 MNHEY and CDR2 SVGAGI. V was clipped by 7 bases and J by 0 bases, with 7 bases between them. CDR3 bases: TGTGCCAGCAAGGCAGGCTCCTATAATTCACCCCTCCACTTT. As protein: CASKAGSYNSPLHF.

The J gene is TRBJ2-5, the V gene TRBV5-1; D not resolved. The germline V gene has CDR1 SGHRS and CDR2 YFSETQ. There are 12 residues in the CDR3. V was trimmed by 4 bases and J by 5 bases, leaving 9 bases between them. The CDR3 nucleotides read TGCGCCAGCAGCCCCCGTGCGGAGACCCAGTACTTC. Its protein is CASSPRAETQYF.

The chain joins TRBV5-6 to TRBJ2-7; D gene ambiguous. Trimming removed 0 bases at V and 4 bases at J, with 8 bases between. Germline CDR1 is SGHDT and CDR2 is YYEEEE. CDR3 length equals 13 residues. The DNA of the CDR3 is TGTGCCAGCAGCTTGGCCTACCAATACGAGCAGTACTTC. It specifies CASSLAYQYEQYF.

The chain combines TRBV29-1 with TRBJ1-6; D is possibly TRBD1 (5 bases). V was cut by 3 bases and J by 7 bases, with 22 bases left in between. Germline CDR1 reads SQVTM; CDR2 reads ANQGSEA. The CDR3 is 17 residues long. CDR3 residues: CSVDGLPQGAINSPLHF. CDR3 sequence (DNA): TGCAGCGTTGATGGCCTCCCTCAGGGCGCCATAAATTCACCCCTCCACTTT. Full variable domain (rest looked up from reference TRBV29-1 and TRBJ1-6): SAVISQKPSRDICQRGTSLTIQCQVDSQVTMMFWYRQQPGQSLTLIATANQGSEATYESGFVIDKFPISRPNLTFSTLTVSNMSPEDSSIYLCSVDGLPQGAINSPLHFGNGTRLTVT.

CDR3 residues: CASSFTSSYNSPLHF. The CDR3 coding sequence is TGTGCCAGCAGTTTTACGAGCTCCTATAATTCACCCCTCCACTTT. This chain joins TRBV27 and TRBJ1-6; D unclear. The CDR3 sequence is 15 residues long. V was shortened by 3 bases and J by 0 bases, with 6 bases between the two germline ends. Per the germline V gene, CDR1 is MNHEY and CDR2 is SMNVEV (reference sequence).

This chain joins TRBV27 and TRBJ1-6; D call uncertain. The germline gives CDR1 MNHEY, CDR2 SMNVEV (reference sequence). V was pared by 5 bases and J by 10 bases, with 18 bases between. The CDR3 sequence is 15 residues long. CDR3 amino acids: CASSLFGQVASPLHF. CDR3 DNA: TGTGCCAGCAGTCTTTTCGGTCAGGTTGCGTCACCCCTCCACTTT.

The chain employs TRBV6-1 and TRBJ2-3; a weak D match, TRBD2 (5 bases). The CDR3 runs 16 residues. Per the germline V gene, CDR1 is MNHNS and CDR2 is SASEGT. Trimming pared 4 bases from V and 0 bases from J, leaving 14 bases between. CDR3 sequence reads: CASSGSGIGSTDTQYF. The CDR3 coding sequence is TGTGCCAGCAGTGGCTCCGGGATCGGTAGCACAGATACGCAGTATTTT.

V gene TRBV25-1 combines with J gene TRBJ2-7, with TRBD2 matching over 10 bases. Germline lookup yields CDR1 MGHDK and CDR2 SYGVNS. V gave up 4 bases and J gave up 9 bases; unmatched junction bases: 9. This CDR3 comprises 14 residues. For the CDR3, the DNA is TGTGCCAGCAGTGGCGATAGCGGGAGGAAGGGGCAGTACTTC. Residues: CASSGDSGRKGQYF.

The chain recombines TRBV4-3 with TRBJ2-3; 10 bases agree with TRBD2. Losses at the gene ends were 4 bases for V and 0 bases for J; bases not matched to a gene: 4. The CDR3 contains 16 residues. Germline CDR1 LGHNA, CDR2 YSLEER. CDR3 sequence (DNA): TGCGCCAGCAGCCGGATTAGCGGGGGGAGCACAGATACGCAGTATTTT. Its translation: CASSRISGGSTDTQYF.

This chain joins TRBV6-1 and TRBJ2-5, with D perhaps matching TRBD2 (5 bases). The CDR3 length is 18 residues. The germline V and J ends were trimmed by 2 bases and 0 bases, with 19 bases remaining between them. The V gene's germline CDR1 is MNHNS and CDR2 SASEGT. In nucleotides, the CDR3 is TGTGCCAGCAGTGAACCGCGGGTGGAAGTCCGGTACCAAGAGACCCAGTACTTC. It codes for CASSEPRVEVRYQETQYF.